A single sample is the source of the 17 T cell receptor beta chains below, sequenced in a study of glioma-infiltrating T cells. The iRepertoire nested amplicon-rescue multiplex PCR amplified TCR alpha and beta CDR3s from RNA. TCRdb analysed the multiplex PCR reads with MiXCR anew, one entry per CDR3 protein. The sample carries around 390,000 distinct CDR3 sequences, roughly two fifths recorded once. Material: glioma tissue, nonneoplastic brain tissue, or PBMCs (not recorded which). All receptors come from a human donor with low-grade glioma or glioblastoma, undergoing nonglioma brain surgery, or in good health (not recorded which).

This clonotype occurred many times. The V and J genes are TRBV28 and TRBJ1-1; perhaps TRBD1 as D (5 bases). The CDR3 runs to 13 residues. The ends were cut back, 6 bases at V and 1 base at J, with 9 bases in the middle. Germline CDR1 and CDR2: MDHEN and SYDVKM. The CDR3 nucleotides are TGTGCCAGCAGGGGGACGCCGAACACTGAAGCTTTCTTT. Its protein is CASRGTPNTEAFF.

The V call is TRBV20-1, the J call TRBJ1-1, with D perhaps TRBD1 (5 bases). The CDR3 spans 13 residues. The germline V gene encodes CDR1 DFQATT and CDR2 SNEGSKA (reference sequence). V was trimmed by 8 bases and J by 10 bases, leaving 23 bases between them. Here the CDR3 DNA reads TGCAGTTCAAAAAGGCCAGGCAGGAGGGGAGCTTTCTTT. This gives the protein CSSKRPGRRGAFF.

The chain joins TRBV5-1 to TRBJ2-7; 9 bases line up with TRBD1. J was trimmed by 3 bases and V by 6 bases; bases with no gene match: 7. The CDR3 has 14 amino acids. The V gene's germline CDR1 is SGHRS and CDR2 YFSETQ. CDR3 bases: TGCGCCAGCAACACCGGGACAGGGCTCTACGAGCAGTACTTC. Encoded protein: CASNTGTGLYEQYF.

The chain couples TRBV4-2 to TRBJ2-7; maybe TRBD1 (6 bases). The CDR3 extends over 12 amino acids. The V end lost 4 bases, the J end lost 3 bases, and 7 bases lay between the germline ends. Germline V lookup: CDR1 LGHNA, CDR2 YNFKEQ. Here the CDR3 reads CASSRGLYEQYF. The CDR3 nucleotides read TGTGCCAGCAGCCGGGGGCTCTACGAGCAGTACTTC.

This chain uses TRBV7-3 with TRBJ2-3; the D gene is possibly TRBD1 (6 bases). This CDR3 has 14 residues. The germline V gene encodes CDR1 SGHTA and CDR2 FQGTGA. Trimming took off 5 bases at V and 5 bases at J, with 14 bases between the two ends. The CDR3 DNA sequence: TGTGCCAGCAGCCTCCCCGAAGGGGGAGATACGCAGTATTTT. Translated: CASSLPEGGDTQYF.

This clonotype was detected many times. This sequence joins TRBV6-1 and TRBJ1-1; D remains ambiguous. Germline lookup yields CDR1 MNHNS and CDR2 SASEGT. V lost 5 bases and J lost 2, with 9 bases in between. The CDR3 has 13 amino acids. DNA of the CDR3: TGTGCCAGCAGTTTCGACCTTAACACTGAAGCTTTCTTT. This gives the protein CASSFDLNTEAFF.

This clonotype has ten or more counts. The chain has TRBV6-1 and TRBJ2-3; tentatively, D is TRBD2 (6 bases). This CDR3 has 15 residues. V lost 5 bases to trimming and J lost 0 bases, with 12 bases between them. Germline CDR1 and CDR2: MNHNS and SASEGT. The CDR3 bases are TGTGCCAGCAGTTATGTAGCGGCTAGCACAGATACGCAGTATTTT. Amino acids: CASSYVAASTDTQYF.

This clonotype was counted once. The chain couples TRBV6-1 to TRBJ2-1; D might be TRBD1 or TRBD2, each matching 5 bases. The germline CDR1 and CDR2 sequences are MNHNS and SASEGT. V was clipped by 8 bases and J by 2 bases, with 19 bases between them. This CDR3 region has 16 residues. The CDR3 DNA sequence: TGTGCCAGCCCCCTGACGTGGGGGAATCCCTACAATGAGCAGTTCTTC. Its protein product is CASPLTWGNPYNEQFF.

The chain links TRBV27 to TRBJ1-2, with 8 bases aligning to TRBD1. CDR1 is MNHEY, CDR2 SMNVEV, per germline (reference sequence). CDR3 length: 13 residues. The ends lost 3 bases at V and 5 bases at J; junction bases unmatched: 2. For the CDR3, the DNA is TGTGCCAGCAGTTTGACAGGGGAGTATGGCTACACCTTC. Protein sequence: CASSLTGEYGYTF.

The rearrangement uses TRBV6-1 and TRBJ1-1, with D hard to call. Trimming left V 2 bases short and J 3 bases short, with 7 bases between. The CDR3 contains 13 residues. In germline, CDR1 is MNHNS, CDR2 SASEGT. The CDR3 DNA is TGTGCCAGCAGTGAAATTCAGGACACTGAAGCTTTCTTT. Residues: CASSEIQDTEAFF.

This clonotype was recorded once. The V call is TRBV20-1, the J call TRBJ1-1; D possibly corresponds to TRBD1 (6 bases). Germline lookup yields CDR1 DFQATT and CDR2 SNEGSKA (reference sequence). The V gene lost 3 bases and the J gene lost 1 base, with 15 bases spanning the gap. CDR3 length equals 15 residues. CDR3 loop: CSARHRGAANTEAFF. Written as DNA, the CDR3 is TGCAGTGCTAGGCATCGGGGGGCGGCGAACACTGAAGCTTTCTTT.

The V gene is TRBV3-1, the J gene TRBJ1-3, with no clear D. The germline V and J ends were trimmed by 8 bases and 7 bases, with 9 bases remaining between them. Germline loops: CDR1 LGHDT, CDR2 YNNKEL (reference sequence). The CDR3 is made up of 11 amino acids. CDR3 residues: CASEVENTIYF. The CDR3, as DNA: TGTGCCAGCGAAGTTGAGAACACCATATATTTT.

This clonotype was seen a handful of times. The chain joins TRBV20-1 to TRBJ2-7; possibly TRBD1 for D (5 bases). In germline, CDR1 is DFQATT, CDR2 SNEGSKA (reference sequence). This CDR3 is 14 amino acids long. V lost 5 bases, J lost 6 bases, and 20 bases lay in between. For the CDR3, the DNA is TGCAGTGCTCCTCAGGGCGCTGGGCATTCCGAGCAGTACTTC. It translates to CSAPQGAGHSEQYF.

The sample holds a few counts of this clonotype. The chain links TRBV6-1 to TRBJ2-7; D perhaps matches TRBD1 (5 bases). The CDR3 spans 14 residues. CDR1 MNHNS and CDR2 SASEGT come from the germline V gene. V was trimmed by 5 bases and J by 7 bases, leaving 18 bases between them. Here the CDR3 reads CASSSAGLIGEQYF. Written as DNA, the CDR3 is TGTGCCAGCAGTTCGGCAGGGCTAATAGGTGAGCAGTACTTC.

Details on this clonotype: A much larger clonotype is one base distant, so this may be a read error. The chain uses TRBV6-5 and TRBJ1-2; D might be TRBD1 (6 bases). The CDR3 contains 11 residues. V was shortened by 6 bases and J by 8 bases, with 10 bases between the two germline ends. The germline V gene has CDR1 MNHEY and CDR2 SVGAGI. The CDR3 region is CASRTGTGYTF. The CDR3 DNA follows: TGTGCCAGCAGAACAGGGACCGGCTACACCTTC.

Comment on this clonotype: This sequence may be a read error, since a much larger clone differs from it by one base. This chain connects TRBV6-1 to TRBJ1-2, with no clear D. The CDR3 has 14 residues. From germline, CDR1 is MNHNS and CDR2 SASEGT. CDR3 DNA sequence: TGTGCCAGCAGTGCCATCGAGAGAGTCTATTGCTACACCTTC. It encodes CASSAIERVYCYTF.

To note about this clonotype: The CDR3 carries no conserved terminal phenylalanine or tryptophan, so it likely arises from a read error. This chain uses TRBV7-2 with TRBJ2-7, with unresolved D. Per the germline V gene, CDR1 is SGHTA and CDR2 is FQGNSA. The CDR3 runs 13 residues. The V end was cut by 2 bases, the J end by 5 bases, with 10 bases between. This CDR3 reads CASSLLEHHEQYY. The DNA for the CDR3 is TGTGCCAGCAGCTTACTCGAACACCACGAGCAGTACTAC.